Below are 10 T cell receptor beta chains sequenced from a single sample in a study of cytomegalovirus exposure and HLA in healthy donors. The study ran its PCR with 60 Vbeta and 13 Jbeta primers. The protocol was immunoSEQ multiplex PCR, while the TCRdb copy is restricted to in-frame clones and leaves out a portion. The sample has 170,000 or so clones; roughly 70% are singletons. Input material: PBMCs. All receptors come from a male donor in good health and CMV-seronegative.

V and J are TRBV27 and TRBJ1-3, with D maybe TRBD1 (5 bases). Trimming removed 0 bases from V and 0 bases from J, with 6 bases in between. This CDR3 has 15 residues. In germline, CDR1 is MNHEY, CDR2 SMNVEV (reference sequence). CDR3: CASSLSTGSGNTIYF. DNA for the CDR3: TGTGCCAGCAGTTTATCAACAGGCTCTGGAAACACCATATATTTT.

J is TRBJ2-3 and V is TRBV4-3, with TRBD2 as a possible D gene (5 bases). The CDR3 totals 16 residues. Germline V gene data show CDR1 as LGHNA and CDR2 as YSLEER. The V end was cut by 0 bases, the J end by 3 bases, with 13 bases between. The CDR3 coding sequence is TGCGCCAGCAGCCAAGATGGCGGTAGCGAGACAGATACGCAGTATTTT. Protein: CASSQDGGSETDTQYF.

The chain combines TRBV20-1 with TRBJ2-7; D gene unclear. The germline V and J ends were trimmed by 1 base and 4 bases, with 5 bases remaining between them. The CDR3 extends over 11 amino acids. The germline V gene encodes CDR1 DFQATT and CDR2 SNEGSKA (reference sequence). The CDR3 protein is CSARVLYEQYF. CDR3 coding DNA: TGCAGTGCTAGAGTTCTTTACGAGCAGTACTTC.

The rearrangement joins TRBV28 to TRBJ1-5; 7 bases agree with TRBD1. Germline V lookup: CDR1 MDHEN, CDR2 SYDVKM. The CDR3 runs 15 residues. V dropped 4 bases and J dropped 4; count of bases not matched to a gene: 7. CDR3 protein: CASSSWDRDNQPQHF. CDR3 in DNA: TGTGCCAGCAGTTCCTGGGACAGAGATAATCAGCCCCAGCATTTT.

The rearrangement uses TRBV28 and TRBJ2-7, with 13 bases matching TRBD2. The CDR3 sequence is 18 residues long. Looked up from germline, CDR1 is MDHEN and CDR2 is SYDVKM. V gave up 3 bases and J gave up 2 bases; unmatched junction bases: 10. CDR3 sequence (DNA): TGTGCCAGCAGTTTTTGGACTAGCGGGAGAAGGGAAACCTACGAGCAGTACTTC. Its protein is CASSFWTSGRRETYEQYF.

The rearrangement links TRBV6-5 to TRBJ2-1; 14 bases agree with TRBD2. CDR3 length: 15 amino acids. Germline V CDR1 and CDR2: MNHEY, SVGAGI. Losses at the gene ends were 6 bases for V and 8 bases for J; bases not matched to a gene: 6. CDR3 residues: CASRSGTSGSDEQFF. CDR3 DNA: TGTGCCAGCAGATCCGGGACTAGCGGGAGTGATGAGCAGTTCTTC.

V and J are TRBV28 and TRBJ2-1, with D perhaps TRBD1 (5 bases). The CDR3 consists of 18 residues. Trimming cost V 6 bases and J 4 bases, with 25 bases left between them. The V gene's germline CDR1 is MDHEN and CDR2 SYDVKM. CDR3 DNA: TGTGCCAGCAGCCCCCCGCCCAGACAGCTCGACCGTTACAATGAGCAGTTCTTC. Its translation: CASSPPPRQLDRYNEQFF.

The J gene is TRBJ1-6, the V gene TRBV7-2; 7 bases line up with TRBD1. CDR1 and CDR2 from the germline V gene are SGHTA and FQGNSA. With V trimmed by 5 bases and J by 7 bases, 8 bases remained unmatched. The CDR3 has 15 residues. Written as DNA, the CDR3 is TGTGCCAGCAGCCTCTTGGCCAGGGGGAATTCACCCCTCCACTTT. As protein: CASSLLARGNSPLHF.

In regard to this clone: This sample includes further DNA sequences coding for the same CDR3. The chain carries TRBV6-5 and TRBJ2-7; D possibly corresponds to TRBD1 (5 bases). CDR1 and CDR2 from the germline V gene are MNHEY and SVGAGI. With 2 bases removed from V and 2 bases from J, the gap between germline ends came to 10 bases. This CDR3 region has 14 residues. In nucleotides, the CDR3 is TGTGCCAGCAGTTACGGAACAGGTCCCTACGAGCAGTACTTC. It is translated as CASSYGTGPYEQYF.

This clone came up a few times. The chain carries TRBV30 and TRBJ1-3, with D uncertain. The CDR3 consists of 11 residues. Germline lookup yields CDR1 GTSNPN and CDR2 SVGIG (reference sequence). Between the trimmed V and J ends, which lost 2 bases and 4 bases, there was a span of 3 bases. CDR3 amino acids: CAWSSGNTIYF. The CDR3, as DNA: TGTGCCTGGAGTTCAGGAAACACCATATATTTT. The whole variable domain, filled in from reference TRBV30 and TRBJ1-3, reads SQTIHQWPATLVQPVGSPLSLECTVEGTSNPNLYWYRQAAGRGLQLLFYSVGIGQISSEVPQNLSASRPQDRQFILSSKKLLLSDSGFYLCAWSSGNTIYFGEGSWLTVV.